This TCR beta chain was sequenced for a study of blood T cell repertoires in COVID-19. Across the whole study: The origin of the acute and convalescent COVID-19 samples was the United States, Italy and Spain.

CDR3 length: 16 residues. After removal of 4 bases from V and 0 bases from J, the junction contained 6 bases not matched to a gene. CDR1 and CDR2 (germline): SGHTA, FQGNSA. Original analysis: Nucleated cell counts were estimated from reference gene primer amplification. Libraries were prepared by immunoSEQ multiplex PCR; TCRdb keeps only in-frame clonotypes and omits some of them. Clonal size and the V and J genes are those of that table, whereas D and trimming came from the DNA. The sample includes approximately 350,000 clones, 90% to 95% of them seen just once. The chain couples TRBV7-2 to TRBJ2-1, with TRBD2 matching over 7 bases. The source is a woman aged 18-30 years who had recovered from COVID-19. What was sequenced was peripheral blood. The CDR3 bases are TGTGCCAGCAGCTACCGTAGCGGGTACTCCTACAATGAGCAGTTCTTC. Its protein is CASSYRSGYSYNEQFF.